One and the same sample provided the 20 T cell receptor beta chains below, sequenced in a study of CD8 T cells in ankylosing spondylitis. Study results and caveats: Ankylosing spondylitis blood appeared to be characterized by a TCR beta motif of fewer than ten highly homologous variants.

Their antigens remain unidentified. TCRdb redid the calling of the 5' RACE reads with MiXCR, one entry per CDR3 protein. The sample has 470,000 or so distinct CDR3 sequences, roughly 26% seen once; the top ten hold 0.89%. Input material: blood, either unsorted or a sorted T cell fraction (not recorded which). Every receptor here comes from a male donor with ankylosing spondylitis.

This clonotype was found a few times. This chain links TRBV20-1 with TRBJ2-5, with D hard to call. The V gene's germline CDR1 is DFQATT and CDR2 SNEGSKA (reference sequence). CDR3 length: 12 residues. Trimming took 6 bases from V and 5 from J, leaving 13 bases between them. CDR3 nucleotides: TGCAGTGCCCTTCCGAATGGTGAGACCCAGTACTTC. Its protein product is CSALPNGETQYF.

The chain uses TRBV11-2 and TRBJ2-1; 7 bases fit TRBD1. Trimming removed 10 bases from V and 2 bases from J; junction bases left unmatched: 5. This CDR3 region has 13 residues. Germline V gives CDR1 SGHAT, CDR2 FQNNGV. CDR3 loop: CATRQGTYNEQFF. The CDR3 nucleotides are TGTGCCACCAGACAGGGAACCTACAATGAGCAGTTCTTC.

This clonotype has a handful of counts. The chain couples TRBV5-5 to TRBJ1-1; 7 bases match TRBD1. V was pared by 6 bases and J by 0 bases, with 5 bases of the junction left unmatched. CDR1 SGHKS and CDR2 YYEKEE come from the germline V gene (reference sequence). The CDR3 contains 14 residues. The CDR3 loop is CASTIRGVNTEAFF. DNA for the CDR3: TGTGCCAGCACTATCAGGGGGGTGAACACTGAAGCTTTCTTT. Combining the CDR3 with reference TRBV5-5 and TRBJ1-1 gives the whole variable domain DAGVTQSPTHLIKTRGQQVTLRCSPISGHKSVSWYQQVLGQGPQFIFQYYEKEERGRGNFPDRFSARQFPNYSSELNVNALLLGDSALYLCASTIRGVNTEAFFGQGTRLTVV.

The CDR3 coding sequence is TGTGCCACCAGTGACAACACCGGGGAGCTGTTTTTT. Its protein is CATSDNTGELFF. This chain links TRBV24-1 with TRBJ2-2; D call uncertain. Germline values: CDR1 KGHDR, CDR2 SFDVKD. V dropped 4 bases and J dropped 2 bases, with 1 base sitting between them. The CDR3 covers 12 residues.

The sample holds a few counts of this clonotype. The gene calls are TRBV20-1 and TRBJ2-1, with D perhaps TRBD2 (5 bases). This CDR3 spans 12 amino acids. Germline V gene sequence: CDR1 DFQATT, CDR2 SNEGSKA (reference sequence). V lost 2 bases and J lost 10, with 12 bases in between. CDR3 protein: CSARKAGGEQFF. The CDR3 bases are TGCAGTGCTAGAAAGGCGGGCGGGGAGCAGTTCTTC.

Written as DNA, the CDR3 is TGTGCCATCAGATCGCGGGCCCCCTACGAGCAGTACTTC. Residues: CAIRSRAPYEQYF. The rearrangement joins TRBV10-3 to TRBJ2-7; weak D call: TRBD2 (5 bases). The germline gives CDR1 ENHRY, CDR2 SYGVKD. Deletions cut 6 bases from V and 2 bases from J, with 11 bases between. The CDR3 spans 13 residues.

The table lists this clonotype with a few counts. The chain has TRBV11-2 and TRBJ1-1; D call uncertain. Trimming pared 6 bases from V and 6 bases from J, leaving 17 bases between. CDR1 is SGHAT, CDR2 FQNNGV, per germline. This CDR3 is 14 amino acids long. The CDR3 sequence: CASSLGTETSEAFF. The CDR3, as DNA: TGTGCCAGCAGTCTCGGCACGGAAACGTCTGAAGCTTTCTTT. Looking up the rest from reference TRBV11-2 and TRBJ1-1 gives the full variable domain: EAGVAQSPRYKIIEKRQSVAFWCNPISGHATLYWYQQILGQGPKLLIQFQNNGVVDDSQLPKDRFSAERLKGVDSTLKIQPAKLEDSAVYLCASSLGTETSEAFFGQGTRLTVV.

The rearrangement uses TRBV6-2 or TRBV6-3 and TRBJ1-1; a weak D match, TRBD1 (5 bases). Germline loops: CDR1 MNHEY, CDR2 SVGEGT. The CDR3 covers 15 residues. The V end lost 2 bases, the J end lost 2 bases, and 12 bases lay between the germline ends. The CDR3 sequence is CASSYQGHVNTEAFF. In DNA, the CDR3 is TGTGCCAGCAGTTACCAAGGACATGTTAACACTGAAGCTTTCTTT.

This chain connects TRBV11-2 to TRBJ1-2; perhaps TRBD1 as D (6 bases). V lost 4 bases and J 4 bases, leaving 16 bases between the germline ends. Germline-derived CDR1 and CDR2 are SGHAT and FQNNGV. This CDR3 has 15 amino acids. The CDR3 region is CASSSRGGAGYGYTF. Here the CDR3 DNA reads TGTGCCAGCAGCTCTCGCGGGGGCGCCGGCTATGGCTACACCTTC.

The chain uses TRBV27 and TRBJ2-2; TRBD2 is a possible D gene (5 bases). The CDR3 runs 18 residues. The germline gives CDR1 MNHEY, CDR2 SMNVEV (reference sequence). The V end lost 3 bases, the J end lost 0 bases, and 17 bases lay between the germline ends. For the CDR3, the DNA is TGTGCCAGCAGTTTCTTAGACCCACTCGGGGCGAACACCGGGGAGCTGTTTTTT. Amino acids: CASSFLDPLGANTGELFF.

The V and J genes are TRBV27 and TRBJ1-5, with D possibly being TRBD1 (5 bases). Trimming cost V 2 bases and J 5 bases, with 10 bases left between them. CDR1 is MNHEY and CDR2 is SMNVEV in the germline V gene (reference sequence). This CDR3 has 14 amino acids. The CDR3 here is CASSLSQGYQPQHF. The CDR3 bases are TGTGCCAGCAGTTTAAGTCAGGGTTATCAGCCCCAGCATTTT.

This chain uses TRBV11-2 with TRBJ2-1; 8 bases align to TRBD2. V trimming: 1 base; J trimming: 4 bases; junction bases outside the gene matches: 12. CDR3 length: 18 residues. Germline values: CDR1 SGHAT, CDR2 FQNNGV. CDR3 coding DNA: TGTGCCAGCAGCTTAGGGGGAATGTCGGGACTAGTTTACAATGAGCAGTTCTTC. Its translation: CASSLGGMSGLVYNEQFF.

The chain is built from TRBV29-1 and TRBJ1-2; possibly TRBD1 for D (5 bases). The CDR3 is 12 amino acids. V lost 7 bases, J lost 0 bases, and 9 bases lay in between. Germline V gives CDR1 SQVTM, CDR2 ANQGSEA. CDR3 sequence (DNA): TGCAGCGCACCGGGGCCTAACTATGGCTACACCTTC. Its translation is CSAPGPNYGYTF.

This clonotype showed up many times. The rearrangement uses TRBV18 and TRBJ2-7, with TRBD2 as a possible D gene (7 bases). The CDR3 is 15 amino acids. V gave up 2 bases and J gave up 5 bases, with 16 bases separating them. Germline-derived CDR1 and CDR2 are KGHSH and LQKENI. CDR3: CASSPEGGRRDEQYF. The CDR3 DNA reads TGTGCCAGCTCACCAGAGGGGGGGCGCAGGGACGAGCAGTACTTC.

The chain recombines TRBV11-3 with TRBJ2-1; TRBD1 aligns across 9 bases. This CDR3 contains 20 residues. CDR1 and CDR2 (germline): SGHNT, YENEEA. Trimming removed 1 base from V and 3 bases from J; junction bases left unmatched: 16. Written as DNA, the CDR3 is TGTGCCAGCAGCTTAGGACCCAGGGGGACAGGGAAAATTATCTACAATGAGCAGTTCTTC. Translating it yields CASSLGPRGTGKIIYNEQFF.

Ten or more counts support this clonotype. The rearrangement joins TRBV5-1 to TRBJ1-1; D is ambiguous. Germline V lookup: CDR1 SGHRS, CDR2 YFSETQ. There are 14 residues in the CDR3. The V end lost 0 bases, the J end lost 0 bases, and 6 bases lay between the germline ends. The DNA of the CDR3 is TGCGCCAGCAGCTTGGATGCGTTGAACACTGAAGCTTTCTTT. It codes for CASSLDALNTEAFF.

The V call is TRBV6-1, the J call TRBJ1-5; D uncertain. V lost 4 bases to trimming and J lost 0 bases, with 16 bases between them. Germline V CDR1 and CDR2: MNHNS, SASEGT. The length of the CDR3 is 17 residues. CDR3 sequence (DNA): TGTGCCAGCAGTGTTTGGGTTGAGAATTTTAGCAATCAGCCCCAGCATTTT. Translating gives CASSVWVENFSNQPQHF.

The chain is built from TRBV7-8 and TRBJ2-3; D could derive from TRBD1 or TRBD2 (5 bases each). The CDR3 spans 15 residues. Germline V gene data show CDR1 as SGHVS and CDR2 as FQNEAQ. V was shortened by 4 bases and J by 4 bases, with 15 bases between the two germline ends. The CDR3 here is CASSSRDGLSDTQYF. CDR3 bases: TGTGCCAGCAGCTCCCGGGACGGATTGTCAGATACGCAGTATTTT.

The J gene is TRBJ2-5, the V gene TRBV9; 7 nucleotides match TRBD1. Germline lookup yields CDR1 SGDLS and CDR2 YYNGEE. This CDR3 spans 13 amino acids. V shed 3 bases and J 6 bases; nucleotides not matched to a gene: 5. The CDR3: CASSGGTAQTQYF. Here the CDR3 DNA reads TGTGCCAGCAGCGGAGGGACAGCGCAGACCCAGTACTTC.

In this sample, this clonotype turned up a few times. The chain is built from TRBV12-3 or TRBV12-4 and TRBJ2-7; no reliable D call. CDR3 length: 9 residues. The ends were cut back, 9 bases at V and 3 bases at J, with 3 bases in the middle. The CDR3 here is CARGYEQYV. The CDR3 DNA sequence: TGTGCCAGAGGCTACGAGCAGTACGTC.